What follows are 20 T cell receptor beta chains derived from one specimen sequenced in a study of cytomegalovirus exposure and HLA in healthy donors. 60 Vbeta and 13 Jbeta primers were used in PCR. Assay: immunoSEQ multiplex PCR; the TCRdb copy retains only in-frame clones and omits some. The sample totals about 46,000 clones. The sample comprised PBMCs. The receptor source for this set is a woman aged 40 to 50 in good health and CMV-seronegative.

V and J are TRBV29-1 and TRBJ2-3, with D perhaps matching TRBD2 (6 bases). Germline V gene sequence: CDR1 SQVTM, CDR2 ANQGSEA. The V and J ends lost 3 bases and 0 bases respectively, with 16 bases between them. The length of the CDR3 is 16 residues. In DNA, the CDR3 is TGCAGCGTTGACGACGGGGGAGAGTTTAGCACAGATACGCAGTATTTT. Translating it yields CSVDDGGEFSTDTQYF.

The rearrangement joins TRBV18 to TRBJ2-1, with 12 bases matching TRBD2. V lost 4 bases to trimming and J lost 1 base; unmatched junction nucleotides: 2. The length of the CDR3 is 16 residues. Germline V CDR1 and CDR2: KGHSH, LQKENI. CDR3 coding DNA: TGTGCCAGCTCACTGCTAGCGGGAGGGTCCTACAATGAGCAGTTCTTC. This gives the protein CASSLLAGGSYNEQFF.

The chain employs TRBV19 and TRBJ1-1, with unresolved D. The germline gives CDR1 LNHDA, CDR2 SQIVND (reference sequence). The CDR3 totals 13 residues. V dropped 3 bases and J dropped 1 base, with 6 bases sitting between them. The CDR3 reads CASSISGNTEAFF. DNA of the CDR3: TGTGCCAGTAGTATCTCAGGGAACACTGAAGCTTTCTTT.

V and J are TRBV28 and TRBJ1-2; 10 bases are shared with TRBD1. The junction had 18 bases not matched to a gene; V was cut back by 7 bases and J by 7 bases. This CDR3 comprises 17 residues. Per the germline V gene, CDR1 is MDHEN and CDR2 is SYDVKM. Written as DNA, the CDR3 is TGTGCCAGCACCCCCCTGGACAGGGGGGATCGGTCGCGTGGCTACACCTTC. Amino acids: CASTPLDRGDRSRGYTF.

Worth noting for this clone: Distinct nucleotide sequences in the sample also encode this CDR3. The rearrangement uses TRBV5-6 and TRBJ1-5; 8 bases map to TRBD1. Germline V gene lookup returns CDR1 SGHDT and CDR2 YYEEEE. Trimming cost V 0 bases and J 2 bases; bases outside gene matches: 4. The CDR3 has 16 amino acids. CDR3 nucleotides: TGTGCCAGCAGCTTGGGAGCAGGGGGCGGCAATCAGCCCCAGCATTTT. It yields the protein CASSLGAGGGNQPQHF.

The gene calls are TRBV6-5 and TRBJ1-3; D perhaps matches TRBD1 (6 bases). V was shortened by 4 bases and J by 0 bases, with 7 bases between the two germline ends. CDR1 is MNHEY, CDR2 SVGAGI, per germline. The CDR3 has 14 amino acids. The DNA of the CDR3 is TGTGCCAGCAGTTGGACAGACTCTGGAAACACCATATATTTT. Amino acid sequence: CASSWTDSGNTIYF.

The chain uses TRBV6-1 and TRBJ1-5; no clear D. The V gene lost 2 bases and the J gene lost 8 bases, with 16 bases spanning the gap. The length of the CDR3 is 15 residues. Germline values: CDR1 MNHNS, CDR2 SASEGT. The DNA of the CDR3 is TGTGCCAGCAGTGAAATTGGAGGAGATCTTGAGCCCCAGCATTTT. It specifies CASSEIGGDLEPQHF.

The chain combines TRBV18 with TRBJ2-7, with TRBD2 as a possible D gene (5 bases). This CDR3 spans 15 amino acids. CDR1 KGHSH and CDR2 LQKENI come from the germline V gene. V dropped 2 bases and J dropped 3 bases, with 14 bases sitting between them. The CDR3 DNA reads as TGTGCCAGCTCACCAGGAGAGGGAGTAGGCTACGAGCAGTACTTC. This translates into CASSPGEGVGYEQYF.

J is TRBJ1-2 and V is TRBV6-1; D is ambiguous. Deletions cut 8 bases from V and 4 bases from J, with 14 bases between. This CDR3 has 13 amino acids. In germline, CDR1 is MNHNS, CDR2 SASEGT. This CDR3 is CASSLEGFYGYTF. In DNA form, the CDR3 reads TGTGCCAGCTCCTTAGAGGGTTTCTATGGCTACACCTTC.

The CDR3 coding sequence is TGTGCCAGCAGACCTCCGTGGGGGGGGAACTATGGCTACACCTTC. Protein sequence: CASRPPWGGNYGYTF. The V and J genes are TRBV28 and TRBJ1-2; D may be TRBD1 (5 bases). The V gene's germline CDR1 is MDHEN and CDR2 SYDVKM. V was clipped by 6 bases and J by 2 bases, with 16 bases between them. The CDR3 contains 15 residues.

The chain has TRBV2 and TRBJ2-7; D remains unclear. V lost 6 bases, J lost 6 bases, and 6 bases lay in between. This CDR3 spans 10 amino acids. Germline CDR1 SNHLY, CDR2 FYNNEI. The CDR3 sequence: CASRNSEQYF. CDR3 in DNA: TGTGCCAGCAGGAACTCCGAGCAGTACTTC.

The chain has TRBV7-2 and TRBJ2-7, with 8 bases matching TRBD1. CDR1 and CDR2 from the germline V gene are SGHTA and FQGNSA. Trimming took 3 bases from V and 3 from J; bases not matched to a gene: 4. The CDR3 is 14 residues long. The CDR3 nucleotides read TGTGCCAGCAGCTTTTGGACAGGGAACTACGAGCAGTACTTC. Its protein is CASSFWTGNYEQYF.

The rearrangement joins TRBV29-1 to TRBJ2-6; D uncertain. CDR1 and CDR2 (germline): SQVTM, ANQGSEA. This CDR3 spans 14 amino acids. Trimming shortened V by 8 bases and J by 1 base, and 12 bases separated the two germline ends. As DNA, the CDR3 is TGCAGCATCTTGCAGGTTTCTGGGGCCAACGTCCTGACTTTC. Protein product: CSILQVSGANVLTF.

The chain employs TRBV18 and TRBJ1-6, with TRBD1 as a possible D gene (5 bases). The CDR3 has 14 amino acids. The V and J ends lost 4 bases and 8 bases respectively, with 12 bases between them. The germline V gene has CDR1 KGHSH and CDR2 LQKENI. The CDR3 loop is CASSLSTVDSPLHF. Here the CDR3 DNA reads TGTGCCAGCTCACTATCGACAGTGGATTCACCCCTCCACTTT.

The CDR3 DNA reads TGTGCCTCTTCACAAAGCGGGAGGGTGGATACGCAGTATTTT. Translated: CASSQSGRVDTQYF. The rearrangement joins TRBV30 to TRBJ2-3; 10 bases fit TRBD2. V shed 7 bases and J 6 bases; nucleotides not matched to a gene: 10. The CDR3 is made up of 14 amino acids. Germline CDR1 reads GTSNPN; CDR2 reads SVGIG (reference sequence).

J is TRBJ2-2 and V is TRBV28; 9 bases are shared with TRBD2. Germline V CDR1 and CDR2: MDHEN, SYDVKM. J lost 2 bases, V lost 5 bases, and 3 bases had no gene match. This CDR3 spans 15 amino acids. Written as DNA, the CDR3 is TGTGCCAGCAGTAGGACTAGCGCAAACACCGGGGAGCTGTTTTTT. This encodes CASSRTSANTGELFF.

The chain carries TRBV25-1 and TRBJ1-2, with 10 bases matching TRBD1. The CDR3 contains 17 residues. Germline trimming cut 2 bases from V and 3 bases from J; bases unmatched to any gene: 9. Germline lookup yields CDR1 MGHDK and CDR2 SYGVNS. CDR3 bases: TGTGCCAGCAGTGAAGGAGGGAGACAGGGGGCCGACTATGGCTACACCTTC. Translation: CASSEGGRQGADYGYTF.

The chain has TRBV27 and TRBJ1-1, with a tentative D call TRBD1 (6 bases). Germline values: CDR1 MNHEY, CDR2 SMNVEV (reference sequence). Trimming pared 2 bases from V and 7 bases from J, leaving 11 bases between. The CDR3 sequence is 13 residues long. The CDR3 DNA sequence: TGTGCCAGCAGTTTACAGCCAGGGGATGAAGCTTTCTTT. This sequence encodes CASSLQPGDEAFF.

The chain combines TRBV4-1 with TRBJ1-2; no definite D call. This CDR3 region has 14 residues. V gave up 4 bases and J gave up 4 bases, with 13 bases separating them. The germline V gene has CDR1 MGHRA and CDR2 YSYEKL. The CDR3, as DNA: TGCGCCAGCAGCCCTGGCCTAGGTGGCTATGGCTACACCTTC. Translating it yields CASSPGLGGYGYTF.

The rearrangement joins TRBV10-3 to TRBJ2-3, with a tentative D call TRBD1 (6 bases). The germline V and J ends were trimmed by 6 bases and 0 bases, with 13 bases remaining between them. The CDR3 totals 15 residues. Germline V gives CDR1 ENHRY, CDR2 SYGVKD. Written as DNA, the CDR3 is TGTGCCATCAGATCAGGGACATCTAGCACAGATACGCAGTATTTT. Translation: CAIRSGTSSTDTQYF.